This TCR beta chain was obtained from a study of control samples from healthy donors and cancer patients. Produced via immunoSEQ multiplex PCR; TCRdb's table is partial and in-frame only. Here the sample spans about 49,000 clones, 65% to 90% being singletons. Trimming took 4 bases from V and 4 from J, leaving 19 bases between them. The CDR3 covers 16 residues. Germline assignment: CDR1 MNHNY and CDR2 SVGAGI (reference sequence). The source material was PBMCs. This chain uses TRBV6-6 with TRBJ1-1; D not certain. The sequence was collected from a woman aged 50 to 60 with lung cancer. Written as DNA, the CDR3 is TGTGCCAGCAGTTCCCCCAGAGTTTCCCGAGGCACTGAAGCTTTCTTT. It yields the protein CASSSPRVSRGTEAFF.